This T cell receptor beta chain was observed in a study of shared clonotypes between healthy human individuals. The V segment lost 0 bases and the J segment 6 bases; nucleotides outside the gene matches: 14. The CDR3 has 17 residues. Per the germline V gene, CDR1 is SGHRS and CDR2 is YFSETQ. Measured with immunoSEQ multiplex PCR; TCRdb has only the in-frame clones, and not every one. Altogether 600,000 to 800,000 clones are present, approximately 72% being singletons, with the ten largest covering about 1.7%. The sample comprised memory CD4+ T cells sorted from blood. Regarding subset: CD45RA-negative fraction. This receptor was obtained from a woman aged 25 to 39 in good health. The rearrangement uses TRBV5-1 and TRBJ2-7; TRBD2 matches 8 bases. Written as DNA, the CDR3 is TGCGCCAGCAGCTTGGGCCTGCCGGGACGGGAGGGCTCCGAGCAGTACTTC. Translation gives CASSLGLPGREGSEQYF.